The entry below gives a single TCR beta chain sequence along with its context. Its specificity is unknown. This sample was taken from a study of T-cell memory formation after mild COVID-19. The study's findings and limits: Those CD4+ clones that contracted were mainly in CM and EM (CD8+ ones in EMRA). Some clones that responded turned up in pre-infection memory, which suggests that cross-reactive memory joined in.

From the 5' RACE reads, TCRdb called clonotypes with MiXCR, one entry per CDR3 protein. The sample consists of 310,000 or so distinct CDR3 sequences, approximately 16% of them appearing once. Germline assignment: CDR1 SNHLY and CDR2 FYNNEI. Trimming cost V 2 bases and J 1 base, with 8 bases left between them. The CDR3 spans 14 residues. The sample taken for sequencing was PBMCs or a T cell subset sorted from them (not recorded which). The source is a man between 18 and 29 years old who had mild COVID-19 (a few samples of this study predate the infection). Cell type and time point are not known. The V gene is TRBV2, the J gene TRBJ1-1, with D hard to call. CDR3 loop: CASSEYSANTEAFF. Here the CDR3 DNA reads TGTGCCAGCAGTGAATATTCGGCGAACACTGAAGCTTTCTTT.